The 4 T cell receptor beta chains below all came from one sample that was sequenced in a study of blood T cell repertoires in COVID-19. Sequenced by immunoSEQ multiplex PCR; TCRdb stores in-frame clones only, minus some. The sample gives approximately 49,000 clones, approximately 78% of which show up once; 12% to 15% is in the top ten. Sample: peripheral blood. The receptors here all came from a human donor with acute or convalescent COVID-19. The donor label of this sample is uncertain.

V usage is TRBV9 and J usage is TRBJ1-2; D not resolved. The CDR3 totals 13 residues. The V and J ends lost 0 bases and 6 bases respectively, with 9 bases between them. The germline V gene encodes CDR1 SGDLS and CDR2 YYNGEE. The CDR3 region has the DNA TGTGCCAGCAGCGTAGCTCTCGGGGATGGCTACACCTTC. This translates into CASSVALGDGYTF. Using reference TRBV9 and TRBJ1-2 for the parts outside the CDR3, the full variable domain is DSGVTQTPKHLITATGQRVTLRCSPRSGDLSVYWYQQSLDQGLQFLIQYYNGEERAKGNILERFSAQQFPDLHSELNLSSLELGDSALYFCASSVALGDGYTFGSGTRLTVV.

The rearrangement joins TRBV10-2 to TRBJ2-5; 8 bases agree with TRBD2. Germline CDR1 is WSHSY and CDR2 is SAAADI. V shed 2 bases, J shed 2 bases, and the junction held 4 bases outside the gene matches. The CDR3 is 15 amino acids. CDR3 coding DNA: TGCGCCAGCAGTGAGGGACTAGCCTCACAAGAGACCCAGTACTTC. It codes for CASSEGLASQETQYF.

The chain carries TRBV5-5 and TRBJ2-7; 9 bases align to TRBD1. The V segment lost 4 bases and the J segment 0 bases; nucleotides outside the gene matches: 8. Germline loops: CDR1 SGHKS, CDR2 YYEKEE (reference sequence). The length of the CDR3 is 16 residues. The CDR3 is CASSPYRGLSSYEQYF. The CDR3 nucleotides read TGTGCCAGCAGCCCCTACAGGGGGCTTAGCTCCTACGAGCAGTACTTC. Complete variable domain (other parts from reference TRBV5-5 and TRBJ2-7): DAGVTQSPTHLIKTRGQQVTLRCSPISGHKSVSWYQQVLGQGPQFIFQYYEKEERGRGNFPDRFSARQFPNYSSELNVNALLLGDSALYLCASSPYRGLSSYEQYFGPGTRLTVT.

This rearrangement joins TRBV6-5 to TRBJ1-6; TRBD1 matches 7 bases. Germline assignment: CDR1 MNHEY and CDR2 SVGAGI. V lost 5 bases and J lost 9; bases outside the gene matches: 7. The CDR3 covers 14 residues. CDR3 DNA sequence: TGTGCCAGCAGTCGGACCCCAGGGGGTTCACCCCTCCACTTT. Translated: CASSRTPGGSPLHF.